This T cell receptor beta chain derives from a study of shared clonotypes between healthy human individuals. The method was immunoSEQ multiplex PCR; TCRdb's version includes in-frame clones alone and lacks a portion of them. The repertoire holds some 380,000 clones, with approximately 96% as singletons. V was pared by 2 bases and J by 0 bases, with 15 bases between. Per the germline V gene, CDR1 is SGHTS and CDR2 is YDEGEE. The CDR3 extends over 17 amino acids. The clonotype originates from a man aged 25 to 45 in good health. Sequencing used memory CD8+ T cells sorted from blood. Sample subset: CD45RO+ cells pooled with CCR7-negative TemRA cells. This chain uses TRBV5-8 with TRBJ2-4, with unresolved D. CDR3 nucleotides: TGTGCCAGCAGCTTCCCACCCGGCGGTCTAGCCAAAAACATTCAGTACTTC. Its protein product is CASSFPPGGLAKNIQYF.